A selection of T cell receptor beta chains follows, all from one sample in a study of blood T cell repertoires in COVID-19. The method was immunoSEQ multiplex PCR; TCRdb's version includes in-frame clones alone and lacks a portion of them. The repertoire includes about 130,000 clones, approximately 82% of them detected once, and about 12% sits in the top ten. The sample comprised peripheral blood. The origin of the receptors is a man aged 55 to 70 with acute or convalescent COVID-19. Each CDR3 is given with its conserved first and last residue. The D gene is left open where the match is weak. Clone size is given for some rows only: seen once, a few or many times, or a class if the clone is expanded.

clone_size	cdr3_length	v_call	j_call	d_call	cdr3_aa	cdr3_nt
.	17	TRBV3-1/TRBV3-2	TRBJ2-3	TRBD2	CASSHSWAGVGVRTQYF	TGTGCCAGCAGCCACTCTTGGGCGGGAGTGGGGGTTAGAACGCAGTATTTT
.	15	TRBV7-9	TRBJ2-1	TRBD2	CASSPSSGYYNEQFF	TGTGCCAGCAGCCCCTCTAGCGGGTACTACAATGAGCAGTTCTTC
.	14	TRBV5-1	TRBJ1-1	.	CASSLGGGTLKAFF	TGCGCCAGCAGCTTGGGTGGAGGAACTCTGAAAGCTTTCTTT
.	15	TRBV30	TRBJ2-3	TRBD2	CAWSVHGGRAETQYF	TGTGCCTGGAGTGTACATGGCGGGAGGGCCGAGACGCAGTATTTT
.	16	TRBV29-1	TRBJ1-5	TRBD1	CSVGQGASGSDQPQHF	TGCAGCGTTGGGCAGGGGGCATCTGGGAGTGATCAGCCCCAGCATTTT
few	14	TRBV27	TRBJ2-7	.	CASSFRPSSYEQYF	TGTGCCAGCAGTTTCCGTCCGAGCTCCTACGAGCAGTACTTC
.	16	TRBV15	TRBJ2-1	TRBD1	CATSRGGQGAYNEQFF	TGTGCCACCAGCAGGGGGGGACAGGGGGCCTACAATGAGCAGTTCTTC
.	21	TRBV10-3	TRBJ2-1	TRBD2	CAIRGRDPGLAGPSSYNEQFF	TGTGCCATCAGGGGTCGGGATCCGGGACTAGCGGGACCTAGCTCCTACAATGAGCAGTTCTTC
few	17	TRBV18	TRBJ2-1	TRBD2	CASSPSLFSGSRNEQFF	TGTGCCAGCTCACCCTCCCTGTTCAGCGGGAGTAGGAATGAGCAGTTCTTC
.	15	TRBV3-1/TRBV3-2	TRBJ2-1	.	CASSPSAGVGNEQFF	TGTGCCAGCAGTCCTTCGGCAGGCGTAGGCAATGAGCAGTTCTTC
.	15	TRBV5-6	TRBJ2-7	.	CASSYPGLRSYEQYF	TGTGCCAGCAGCTACCCGGGACTCCGCTCCTACGAGCAGTACTTC
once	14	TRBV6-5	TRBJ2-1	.	CASRPTLANNEQFF	TGTGCCAGCAGACCGACCCTAGCGAACAATGAGCAGTTCTTC
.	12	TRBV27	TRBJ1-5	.	CASSFRDQPQHF	TGTGCCAGCAGTTTTCGGGATCAGCCCCAGCATTTT
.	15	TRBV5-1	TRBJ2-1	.	CASSLERGSYNEQFF	TGCGCCAGCAGCTTAGAGAGAGGGTCCTACAATGAGCAGTTCTTC
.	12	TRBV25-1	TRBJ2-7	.	CASRHPAGEQYF	TGTGCCAGCAGACACCCAGCAGGCGAGCAGTACTTC
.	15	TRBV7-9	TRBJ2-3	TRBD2	CASSPRTSGADTQYF	TGTGCCAGCAGCCCCCGGACTAGCGGGGCGGATACGCAGTATTTT
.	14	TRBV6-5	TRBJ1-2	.	CASTGTFYSYGYTF	TGTGCCAGCACCGGGACATTTTATTCCTATGGCTACACCTTC
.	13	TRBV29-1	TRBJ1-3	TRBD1	CSGQQGAGNTIYF	TGCAGCGGCCAACAGGGGGCGGGAAACACCATATATTTT
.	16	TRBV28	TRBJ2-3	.	CASSSLREPSTDTQYF	TGTGCCAGCAGTTCCTTACGGGAGCCGAGCACAGATACGCAGTATTTT
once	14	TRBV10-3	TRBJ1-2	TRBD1	CAISGLRGRFGYTF	TGTGCCATCAGTGGCCTCAGGGGGCGGTTTGGCTACACCTTC
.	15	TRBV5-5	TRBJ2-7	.	CASSWAHVSSYEQYF	TGTGCCAGCAGCTGGGCCCACGTTAGCTCCTACGAGCAGTACTTC
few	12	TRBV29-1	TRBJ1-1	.	CSVVGQNTEAFF	TGCAGCGTTGTGGGCCAGAACACTGAAGCTTTCTTT
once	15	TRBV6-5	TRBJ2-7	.	CASTPSPGKPYEQYF	TGTGCCAGCACTCCTTCGCCGGGAAAACCCTACGAGCAGTACTTC
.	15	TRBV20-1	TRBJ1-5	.	CSASSRHLSNQPQHF	TGCAGTGCTAGTAGTAGACACCTTAGCAATCAGCCCCAGCATTTT
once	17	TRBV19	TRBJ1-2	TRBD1	CASSIRTGVGPSYGYTF	TGTGCCAGTAGTATCAGAACAGGGGTCGGACCCTCCTATGGCTACACCTTC
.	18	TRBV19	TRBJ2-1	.	CASSIPAGWGGFLHEQFF	TGTGCCAGTAGTATACCCGCCGGATGGGGCGGCTTTCTCCATGAGCAGTTCTTC
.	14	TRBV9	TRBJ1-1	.	CASSELTENTEAFF	TGTGCCAGCAGCGAACTTACAGAGAACACTGAAGCTTTCTTT
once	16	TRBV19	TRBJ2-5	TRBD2	CARNGTSGRDQETQYF	TGTGCCAGAAACGGGACTAGCGGGAGGGACCAAGAGACCCAGTACTTC
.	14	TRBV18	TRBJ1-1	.	CASSRSGGNTEAFF	TGTGCCAGCTCACGGAGCGGGGGAAACACTGAAGCTTTCTTT
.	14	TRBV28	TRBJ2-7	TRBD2	CASSRTSGRGEQYF	TGTGCCAGCAGTCGGACTAGCGGGAGGGGCGAGCAGTACTTC